The TCR beta chain under discussion was sequenced for a study of blood T cell repertoires in COVID-19. Generated by immunoSEQ multiplex PCR, the TCRdb table keeps only in-frame clones and is missing some. This table has a few hundred thousand clones, more than 75% appearing once. Trimming at V came to 1 base and at J to 3 bases, leaving 3 bases not matched to a gene. The CDR3 runs to 16 residues. From germline, CDR1 is LNHDA and CDR2 SQIVND (reference sequence). This rearrangement joins TRBV19 to TRBJ1-5, with 10 bases aligning to TRBD1. The sequencing input was PBMCs or T cells enriched from blood (not recorded which). The source of this sequence is a woman aged 45-59 years who had recovered from COVID-19. The CDR3, as DNA: TGTGCCAGTAGTATAGGGGGACAGGGGTTCAATCAGCCCCAGCATTTT. It translates to CASSIGGQGFNQPQHF.